A single T cell receptor beta chain is shown here with its context. Original processing notes: Nucleated cell number was recorded as an estimate derived from reference gene primer amplification. Sequencing was performed with immunoSEQ multiplex PCR; in TCRdb, only in-frame clones are kept and a portion is missing. Clone size and V and J calls were adopted from that table, with D and trimming inferred from the DNA. The repertoire holds more than 100,000 clones, with roughly 88% as singletons. This sample is drawn from a study of blood T cell repertoires in COVID-19. Study information: Donors in the United States, Italy and Spain gave samples during acute or convalescent COVID-19. PBMCs, B-cell-depleted T cells, or T cells were the source of the cDNA or gDNA that made up the material.

Germline CDR1 and CDR2: DFQATT and SNEGSKA (reference sequence). V lost 3 bases to trimming and J lost 2 bases, with 17 bases between them. The CDR3 extends over 15 amino acids. The sequencing sample was made of peripheral blood. This clonotype was obtained from a woman aged 45 to 65 with active or convalescent COVID-19. The chain combines TRBV20-1 with TRBJ2-7, with D perhaps being TRBD1 or TRBD2 (5 bases each). The CDR3 protein is CSASEGLAGTYEQYF. In DNA, the CDR3 is TGCAGTGCTAGTGAGGGGTTGGCAGGGACCTACGAGCAGTACTTC.